A single sample is the source of the 24 T cell receptor beta chains below, sequenced in a study of identical twins. TCRdb itself ran the 5' RACE reads through MiXCR, one entry per CDR3 protein. The table lists hundreds of thousands of distinct CDR3 sequences, 10% to 15% of them singletons, with 7.2% in the top ten. The same sample was also used in a study of yellow fever vaccine responses in identical twins.

The sample was CD8+ T cells sorted from blood. Receptor source: a woman under 30 in good health.

Ten or more counts support this clonotype. The chain couples TRBV12-3 or TRBV12-4 to TRBJ2-1; D possibly corresponds to TRBD2 (5 bases). The CDR3 sequence is 15 residues long. With 3 bases removed from V and 3 bases from J, the gap between germline ends came to 12 bases. The CDR3 reads CASSFGLADYNEQFF. The CDR3, as DNA: TGTGCCAGCAGTTTTGGGCTAGCAGACTACAATGAGCAGTTCTTC.

This clonotype occurred many times. This chain uses TRBV5-1 with TRBJ2-7, with a possible D match to TRBD1 (7 bases). There are 13 residues in the CDR3. Germline V gene lookup returns CDR1 SGHRS and CDR2 YFSETQ. V was shortened by 5 bases and J by 5 bases, with 14 bases between the two germline ends. The CDR3 protein is CASRGDREDEQYF. The CDR3 DNA sequence: TGCGCCAGCAGAGGTGACAGGGAGGACGAGCAGTACTTC.

This clonotype was counted ten times or more. This rearrangement joins TRBV27 to TRBJ1-5; the D is unclear. The CDR3 sequence is 14 residues long. Germline V gene lookup returns CDR1 MNHEY and CDR2 SMNVEV (reference sequence). V lost 4 bases and J 1 base, leaving 8 bases between the germline ends. CDR3 protein: CASSSLQSNQPQHF. DNA for the CDR3: TGTGCCAGCAGTTCCCTCCAAAGCAATCAGCCCCAGCATTTT.

The sample holds a few counts of this clonotype. This chain links TRBV28 with TRBJ2-5, with D tentatively TRBD1 or TRBD2 (5 bases each). Trimming left V 8 bases short and J 5 bases short, with 18 bases between. The V gene's germline CDR1 is MDHEN and CDR2 SYDVKM. CDR3 size: 14 residues. CDR3 sequence (DNA): TGTGCCAGCCGTGGGACCGACGCTCTCGAGACCCAGTACTTC. This translates into CASRGTDALETQYF.

A few counts support this clonotype. The chain links TRBV6-1 to TRBJ1-5, with a possible D match to TRBD1 (5 bases). Looked up from germline, CDR1 is MNHNS and CDR2 is SASEGT. This CDR3 has 15 residues. V lost 11 bases and J 9 bases, leaving 26 bases between the germline ends. The CDR3 bases are TGTGCCTTGCAGGGTCGGGGACGGGGTGGTTTGCCCCAGCATTTT. Its translation: CALQGRGRGGLPQHF.

The chain employs TRBV12-3 or TRBV12-4 and TRBJ2-7; D is unclear. Trimming took off 1 base at V and 4 bases at J, with 8 bases between the two ends. The length of the CDR3 is 13 residues. The CDR3 loop reads CASSLVSPYEQYF. CDR3 sequence (DNA): TGTGCCAGCAGTTTAGTCAGCCCTTACGAGCAGTACTTC.

This chain connects TRBV29-1 to TRBJ1-1, with TRBD1 identical over 8 bases. V trimming: 1 base; J trimming: 3 bases; junction bases outside the gene matches: 7. The V gene's germline CDR1 is SQVTM and CDR2 ANQGSEA. This CDR3 is built from 15 residues. This CDR3 reads CSVEGGNRGYTEAFF. CDR3 DNA: TGCAGCGTTGAAGGAGGGAACAGGGGGTACACTGAAGCTTTCTTT.

The chain recombines TRBV6-5 with TRBJ2-7, with D perhaps matching TRBD1 (5 bases). V was trimmed by 2 bases and J by 3 bases, leaving 11 bases between them. The germline gives CDR1 MNHEY, CDR2 SVGAGI. CDR3 size: 14 residues. CDR3 sequence: CASSYGAGYYEQYF. CDR3 nucleotides: TGTGCCAGCAGTTACGGGGCAGGGTACTACGAGCAGTACTTC.

The V gene is TRBV3-1, the J gene TRBJ2-1; 7 nucleotides agree with TRBD2. This CDR3 is 18 amino acids long. The V gene's germline CDR1 is LGHDT and CDR2 YNNKEL (reference sequence). Germline trimming cut 0 bases from V and 3 bases from J; bases unmatched to any gene: 11. The CDR3 here is CASSQEGFMSGIYNEQFF. CDR3 coding DNA: TGTGCCAGCAGCCAAGAGGGTTTTATGAGCGGGATCTACAATGAGCAGTTCTTC.

This clonotype showed up many times. The DNA for the CDR3 is TGTGCCAGCAGTTCTGGGCATACTAGCAGACGCTCCTACAATGAGCAGTTCTTC. Residues: CASSSGHTSRRSYNEQFF. This sequence joins TRBV6-2 or TRBV6-3 and TRBJ2-1, with a tentative D call TRBD2 (6 bases). The CDR3 has 18 residues. Germline CDR1 reads MNHEY; CDR2 reads SVGEGT. Between the trimmed V and J ends, which lost 4 bases and 0 bases, there was a span of 19 bases.

This clonotype was recorded at least ten times. This chain links TRBV4-1 with TRBJ1-1, with D unclear. The V and J ends lost 2 bases and 7 bases respectively, with 11 bases between them. The CDR3 sequence is 13 residues long. Germline V gene data show CDR1 as MGHRA and CDR2 as YSYEKL. CDR3 nucleotides: TGCGCCAGCAGCCAAATCCTAGACATTGAAGCTTTCTTT. Translation: CASSQILDIEAFF.

The table lists this clonotype with a few counts. The genes are TRBV4-1 and TRBJ2-5; D is perhaps TRBD2 (5 bases). Germline CDR1 MGHRA, CDR2 YSYEKL. The CDR3 runs to 17 residues. Trimming left V 1 base short and J 2 bases short, with 17 bases between. The DNA of the CDR3 is TGCGCCAGCAGCCAAGTAGGGCCCAGACGGGGACAAGAGACCCAGTACTTC. Translation: CASSQVGPRRGQETQYF.

The chain has TRBV4-1 and TRBJ2-7; no clear D gene. CDR1 is MGHRA and CDR2 is YSYEKL in the germline V gene. V lost 1 base, J lost 6 bases, and 7 bases lay in between. This CDR3 is built from 12 residues. CDR3 in DNA: TGCGCCAGCAGCCAAGGTTGGTCCGAGCAGTACTTC. Its protein is CASSQGWSEQYF.

This chain connects TRBV21-1 to TRBJ2-7; the table's D gene call, TRBD1, was not cross checked with the DNA. TRBV21-1 corresponds to a pseudogene. The CDR3 is 17 amino acids. DNA of the CDR3: TGTGCCAGCAGCAAAGTTCCCCGGGAGCTCCGGGGCTACGAGCAGTACGTC. Translated, it gives CASSKVPRELRGYEQYV.

The chain is built from TRBV11-2 and TRBJ2-7; TRBD2 might be the D (7 bases). Trimming took off 0 bases at V and 3 bases at J, with 27 bases between the two ends. The CDR3 is 20 residues long. Per germline, CDR1 SGHAT and CDR2 FQNNGV. The CDR3 loop is CASSLDRAGERDNHVYEQYF. CDR3 in DNA: TGTGCCAGCAGCTTAGATAGGGCAGGGGAGCGGGATAATCATGTCTACGAGCAGTACTTC.

The V gene is TRBV9, the J gene TRBJ2-7, with a tentative D call TRBD1 (5 bases). V gave up 0 bases and J gave up 2 bases, with 12 bases separating them. The CDR3 sequence is 15 residues long. Germline V gene lookup returns CDR1 SGDLS and CDR2 YYNGEE. In nucleotides, the CDR3 is TGTGCCAGCAGCGTAGGCGACAGATCCCCCTACGAGCAGTACTTC. As protein: CASSVGDRSPYEQYF.

This clonotype showed up many times. The chain links TRBV12-3 or TRBV12-4 to TRBJ2-2; TRBD2 agrees at 8 bases. The trim removed 4 bases at V and 8 bases at J, leaving 9 bases unmatched. This CDR3 comprises 15 residues. CDR3 amino acids: CASSSPSGRPGELFF. The DNA of the CDR3 is TGTGCCAGCAGTTCCCCCAGCGGGAGACCGGGGGAGCTGTTTTTT.

This clonotype was seen more than once but under ten times. The V and J genes are TRBV6-1 and TRBJ2-7; TRBD1 might be the D (6 bases). Germline V gene data show CDR1 as MNHNS and CDR2 as SASEGT. Trimming stripped 1 base from V and 4 bases from J, with 11 bases between. The CDR3 is 14 amino acids. This CDR3 reads CASSEVGRGYEQYF. In DNA form, the CDR3 reads TGTGCCAGCAGTGAAGTCGGCAGGGGATACGAGCAGTACTTC.

The J gene is TRBJ2-1, the V gene TRBV20-1; 10 bases agree with TRBD2. Per germline, CDR1 DFQATT and CDR2 SNEGSKA (reference sequence). This CDR3 contains 12 residues. CDR3 amino acids: CSQREGLHEQFF. CDR3 bases: TGCAGCCAGCGGGAGGGTCTACATGAGCAGTTCTTC.

The chain is built from TRBV3-1 and TRBJ2-4, with 7 bases fitting TRBD1. CDR1 is LGHDT and CDR2 is YNNKEL in the germline V gene (reference sequence). After removal of 3 bases from V and 6 bases from J, the junction contained 8 bases not matched to a gene. CDR3 length: 15 amino acids. The CDR3, as DNA: TGTGCCAGCAGCCATCCAGGGACAGCCGGAAACATTCAGTACTTC. Its translation is CASSHPGTAGNIQYF.

The table lists this clonotype with a few counts. This rearrangement joins TRBV6-5 to TRBJ2-7, with unresolved D. The germline CDR1 and CDR2 sequences are MNHEY and SVGAGI. The CDR3 length is 14 residues. V gave up 4 bases and J gave up 6 bases, with 16 bases separating them. CDR3 in amino acids: CASSSLSASVEQYF. CDR3 nucleotide sequence: TGTGCCAGCAGTTCCCTGAGCGCGTCGGTCGAGCAGTACTTC.

The chain employs TRBV29-1 and TRBJ2-1, with D possibly TRBD2 on 5 matching bases. Trimming removed 3 bases at V and 3 bases at J, with 12 bases between. The germline CDR1 and CDR2 sequences are SQVTM and ANQGSEA. CDR3 length: 14 residues. The DNA for the CDR3 is TGCAGCGTTGATGGGGAGCACCGCTACAATGAGCAGTTCTTC. Its translation is CSVDGEHRYNEQFF.

In DNA form, the CDR3 reads TGCAGTGCTAGAGATCTGTGGCAGGGCTCCTACGAGCAGTACTTC. It translates to CSARDLWQGSYEQYF. The V and J genes are TRBV20-1 and TRBJ2-7; TRBD1 might be the D (5 bases). The V gene's germline CDR1 is DFQATT and CDR2 SNEGSKA (reference sequence). The germline V and J ends were trimmed by 0 bases and 0 bases, with 12 bases remaining between them. CDR3 length: 15 amino acids.

The rearrangement joins TRBV27 to TRBJ2-1; tentative D call: TRBD2 (5 bases). Deletions cut 0 bases from V and 5 bases from J, with 5 bases between. The CDR3 sequence is 13 residues long. The germline gives CDR1 MNHEY, CDR2 SMNVEV (reference sequence). The CDR3 sequence is CASSLSEDNEQFF. CDR3 sequence (DNA): TGTGCCAGCAGTTTATCGGAGGACAATGAGCAGTTCTTC.